What follows describes a single T cell receptor (beta chain). What it recognizes is unknown. Trimming cost V 3 bases and J 2 bases, with 10 bases left between them. The CDR3 covers 14 residues. Germline CDR1 is KGHSH and CDR2 is LQKENI. This sample was included in a study of cytomegalovirus exposure and HLA in healthy donors. Only in-frame clones appear in the TCRdb table, and some are missing; sequencing was by immunoSEQ multiplex PCR. Of about 54,000 clones in the sample, roughly 89% were seen once. Study observations and caveats: Overall, approximately 150 TCR beta chains were annotated as cytomegalovirus-associated.

This rearrangement joins TRBV18 to TRBJ1-1; D possibly corresponds to TRBD1 (6 bases). This TCR was sampled from a woman aged 18-29 years in good health and CMV-seropositive. Sequencing input: PBMCs. CDR3 sequence reads: CASSPGTPNTEAFF. The CDR3 DNA follows: TGTGCCAGCTCACCCGGGACACCCAACACTGAAGCTTTCTTT.